The 11 T cell receptor beta chains below come from one sample, sequenced in a study of tumor-infiltrating lymphocytes in localized non-small cell lung cancer (dated by TCRdb to about 2021). Library preparation was by the immunoSEQ multiplex PCR assay. TCRdb mirrors the immuneACCESS table, restricted to in-frame sequences. Some clones are absent from its copies; in checked studies, under half trace to an unresolved V gene, and the reason for the others is unknown. The sample table records approximately 13,000 clones; more than 65% of these occur just once. The biggest ten clones account for about 9.8% of the sample. Specimen: lung tumor tissue. The source is a human donor with non-small cell lung cancer.

V and J are TRBV6-5 and TRBJ1-5; 8 bases agree with TRBD1. J gave up 7 bases and V 0 bases, and 5 bases lay outside the gene matches. The CDR3 is 15 residues long. The germline V gene encodes CDR1 MNHEY and CDR2 SVGAGI. The chain's CDR3 is CASSYSYQGAQPQHF. Here the CDR3 DNA reads TGTGCCAGCAGTTACTCTTACCAGGGGGCCCAGCCCCAGCATTTT.

This rearrangement joins TRBV5-6 to TRBJ2-5, with a tentative D call TRBD2 (6 bases). Trimming left V 3 bases short and J 2 bases short, with 11 bases between. The CDR3 has 14 residues. Germline V gene lookup returns CDR1 SGHDT and CDR2 YYEEEE. CDR3 protein: CASSSAGKQETQYF. Written as DNA, the CDR3 is TGTGCCAGCAGCTCCGCGGGGAAACAAGAGACCCAGTACTTC.

The J gene is TRBJ2-5, the V gene TRBV7-9; a possible D gene is TRBD2 (5 bases). Germline V gives CDR1 SEHNR, CDR2 FQNEAQ (reference sequence). V was pared by 8 bases and J by 5 bases, with 18 bases between. CDR3 length equals 14 residues. For the CDR3, the DNA is TGTGCCAGCTTAGATCCAAGGACGGGGGAGACCCAGTACTTC. It yields the protein CASLDPRTGETQYF. Full variable domain (rest looked up from reference TRBV7-9 and TRBJ2-5): DTGVSQNPRHKITKRGQNVTFRCDPISEHNRLYWYRQTLGQGPEFLTYFQNEAQLEKSRLLSDRFSAERPKGSFSTLEIQRTEQGDSAMYLCASLDPRTGETQYFGPGTRLLVL.

This clone was picked up a small number of times. The junction differs from germline at one of its ends, possibly a read error. V and J are TRBV7-2 and TRBJ1-4; 7 positions match TRBD1. Germline loops: CDR1 SGHTA, CDR2 FQGNSA. The CDR3 is 13 residues long. The CDR3 DNA follows: TGTGCCAGCAGATCTGGGTTGACAGGGAATCCTATTTTT. This encodes CASRSGLTGNPIF.

A few counts support this clone. The CDR3 is CAWSVSGLNEQFF. The CDR3 DNA sequence: TGTGCCTGGAGTGTATCCGGCCTTAATGAGCAGTTCTTC. The chain employs TRBV30 and TRBJ2-1; no clear D gene. Trimming left V 0 bases short and J 7 bases short, with 10 bases between. The CDR3 covers 13 residues. Germline values: CDR1 GTSNPN, CDR2 SVGIG (reference sequence).

This chain joins TRBV4-1 and TRBJ1-3; no reliable D call. The CDR3 runs to 18 residues. CDR1 and CDR2 from the germline V gene are MGHRA and YSYEKL. V lost 1 base, J lost 2 bases, and 18 bases lay in between. The CDR3 bases are TGCGCCAGCAGCCAAGTAATAGTAGGCGCTAACCCTGGAAACACCATATATTTT. As protein: CASSQVIVGANPGNTIYF.

CDR3 loop: CASSLPIAETYNEQFF. For the CDR3, the DNA is TGTGCCAGCAGCTTGCCTATAGCGGAGACCTACAATGAGCAGTTCTTC. The chain combines TRBV5-5 with TRBJ2-1; perhaps TRBD2 as D (6 bases). This CDR3 comprises 16 residues. Germline V gene lookup returns CDR1 SGHKS and CDR2 YYEKEE (reference sequence). Trimming pared 1 base from V and 2 bases from J, leaving 13 bases between.

The chain is built from TRBV6-5 and TRBJ2-1; TRBD2 matches 8 bases. The V gene end was trimmed by 3 bases and the J gene end by 1 base; junction bases not matched to a gene: 2. This CDR3 comprises 15 residues. Per the germline V gene, CDR1 is MNHEY and CDR2 is SVGAGI. DNA of the CDR3: TGTGCCAGCAGTTATGTAGCGGGGTCCTACAATGAGCAGTTCTTC. This gives the protein CASSYVAGSYNEQFF.

V is TRBV6-1 and J is TRBJ2-1, with D possibly TRBD2 on 5 matching bases. CDR1 and CDR2 (germline): MNHNS, SASEGT. V dropped 3 bases and J dropped 8 bases, with 14 bases sitting between them. The CDR3 loop spans 14 amino acids. The CDR3 loop is CASSDWTLAYEQFF. The CDR3 DNA follows: TGTGCCAGCAGTGACTGGACTTTGGCCTATGAGCAGTTCTTC.

The chain recombines TRBV7-6 with TRBJ2-7; 7 positions match TRBD1. Germline lookup yields CDR1 SGHVS and CDR2 FNYEAQ. Trimming at V came to 1 base and at J to 5 bases, leaving 5 bases not matched to a gene. The CDR3 is 14 residues long. CDR3 sequence reads: CASSLGQGVDEQYF. CDR3 DNA sequence: TGTGCCAGCAGCTTAGGCCAGGGGGTTGACGAGCAGTACTTC.

This clone was seen once. The rearrangement joins TRBV10-3 to TRBJ1-3, with D possibly TRBD1 on 6 matching bases. V was trimmed by 5 bases and J by 0 bases, leaving 11 bases between them. In germline, CDR1 is ENHRY, CDR2 SYGVKD. The CDR3 length is 15 residues. CDR3 sequence reads: CAISTTQGSGNTIYF. In nucleotides, the CDR3 is TGTGCCATCAGTACGACACAGGGCTCTGGAAACACCATATATTTT.